Listed below are T cell receptor beta chains from one sample, sequenced in a study of tumor-infiltrating lymphocytes in primary liver carcinoma. TCRdb passed the multiplex PCR reads through MiXCR, listing each CDR3 protein once. The table lists about 320,000 distinct CDR3 sequences, 60% to 80% of them singletons. The sample consisted of peripheral blood. Receptors originate from a man aged 40-55 years with primary liver carcinoma and hepatitis B virus infection. Both conserved end residues are part of each CDR3. D genes are given only for firm matches. The size field is filled for only some rows; it gives once, few, many or a size class.

TRBV12-3/TRBV12-4,.,.,12,TRBJ2-7,CASILWGYDQYF,TGTGCCAGCATTTTATGGGGATACGATCAGTACTTC
TRBV6-1,.,.,17,TRBJ2-7,CACSAVVTGRVNYGQYF,TGTGCCTGCAGCGCGGTCGTTACGGGGCGGGTGAACTACGGGCAGTACTTC
TRBV5-4,.,TRBD1,15,TRBJ1-1,CASSPRDSTHTEAFF,TGTGCCAGCAGCCCCCGGGACAGTACGCACACTGAAGCTTTCTTT
TRBV14,.,TRBD1,16,TRBJ2-3,CTSSQEGRGLTDTQYF,TGTACCAGCAGCCAGGAGGGCAGGGGGCTCACAGATACGCAGTATTTT
TRBV6-2/TRBV6-3,many,TRBD1,14,TRBJ2-7,CASSSGTGNHEQYF,TGTGCCAGCAGCTCCGGGACAGGGAACCACGAGCAGTACTTC
TRBV11-3,many,.,10,TRBJ1-3,CASSFSTIYF,TGTGCCAGCAGCTTCTCCACCATATATTTT
TRBV12-3/TRBV12-4,few,TRBD1,14,TRBJ1-4,CASTRGQGFEKLFF,TGTGCCAGCACCCGGGGACAGGGCTTCGAAAAACTGTTTTTT
TRBV11-2,.,.,17,TRBJ1-3,CAGSLLGGADSGNTIYF,TGTGCCGGCAGCCTCCTAGGAGGGGCCGACTCTGGAAACACCATATATTTT
TRBV12-3/TRBV12-4,.,TRBD2,15,TRBJ2-2,CASRARTSQVGELFF,TGTGCCAGCAGAGCCAGGACTAGTCAAGTCGGGGAGCTGTTCTTT
TRBV12-3/TRBV12-4,.,.,13,TRBJ2-7,CTSSEGQSYEQYF,TGTACCAGCAGTGAAGGACAGTCCTACGAGCAGTACTTC
TRBV7-9,.,.,14,TRBJ2-3,CASSLAGSVDTQYF,TGTGCCAGCAGCTTAGCCGGGAGCGTAGATACGCAATATTTT
TRBV6-2/TRBV6-3,.,.,15,TRBJ1-2,CASSQSPKGSNGYTF,TGTGCCAGTAGTCAGAGCCCTAAGGGATCCAATGGCTACACCTTC
TRBV23-1,.,TRBD1,15,TRBJ2-5,CASSQRQGGQETQYF,TGCGCCAGCAGTCAAAGACAGGGGGGACAAGAGACCCAGTACTTC
TRBV29-1,.,TRBD2,18,TRBJ2-3,CSVEDMRMVTGGPDTQYF,TGCAGCGTTGAAGACATGAGGATGGTAACGGGAGGGCCGGATACGCAGTATTTT
TRBV6-5,many,.,15,TRBJ1-2,CASSRQLPRGDGYTF,TGTGCCAGCAGCCGACAGCTCCCAAGGGGTGATGGCTACACCTTC
TRBV19,once,.,15,TRBJ1-2,CASSGTGRRGFGYTF,TGTGCCAGTAGTGGAACAGGGAGGAGAGGATTTGGCTACACCTTC
TRBV30,.,.,16,TRBJ2-2,CAWSRVARKGTGELFF,TGTGCCTGGAGTCGGGTAGCGAGAAAGGGGACCGGGGAGCTGTTTTTT
TRBV5-4,many,TRBD2,17,TRBJ2-1,CASSLATRLAGVVEQFF,TGTGCCAGCAGCTTGGCGACTAGGCTAGCGGGAGTTGTTGAGCAGTTCTTC
TRBV4-2,.,.,18,TRBJ2-2,CASSQAFSSPLNTGELFF,TGTGCCAGCAGCCAAGCCTTCTCCTCTCCGTTGAACACCGGTGAGCTGTTTTTT
TRBV6-1,.,.,15,TRBJ2-7,CASSEMGRGTYERYF,TGTGCCAGCAGTGAAATGGGTAGAGGGACCTACGAGCGGTACTTC
TRBV5-1,few,TRBD2,15,TRBJ2-7,CASSFLAGAGSEQYF,TGCGCCAGCAGCTTCCTAGCGGGAGCTGGTAGCGAGCAGTACTTC
TRBV11-3,.,.,13,TRBJ1-1,CASSTGLNSETFF,TGTGCCAGCAGCACAGGTTTGAACTCTGAAACTTTCTTT
TRBV5-6,few,TRBD1,14,TRBJ1-1,CASSRDRIYTEAFF,TGTGCCAGCAGCCGGGACAGGATCTACACTGAAGCTTTCTTT
TRBV29-1,.,TRBD2,15,TRBJ2-3,CSVSGTSGFTDMQYF,TGCAGCGTTTCCGGGACTAGCGGATTCACAGATATGCAGTATTTT
TRBV10-3,.,TRBD2,14,TRBJ2-2,CAISELAATGELFF,TGTGCCATCAGTGAACTAGCGGCCACCGGGGAGCTGTTTTTT
TRBV28,many,.,14,TRBJ2-2,CASSLGGNTGELFF,TGTGCCAGCAGCTTAGGAGGGAACACCGGGGAGCTGTTTTTT
TRBV11-2,many,.,13,TRBJ2-1,CASSLGRNNEQFF,TGTGCCAGCAGCTTAGGCCGGAACAATGAGCAGTTCTTC
TRBV6-1,many,.,14,TRBJ1-6,CAGSTGPYNSPLHF,TGTGCCGGGTCGACGGGCCCCTATAATTCACCCCTCCACTTT
TRBV11-1,.,TRBD1,15,TRBJ2-3,CASSQGVEDTDTQYF,TGTGCCAGCAGCCAGGGGGTTGAGGACACAGATACGCAATATTTT
TRBV6-1,few,TRBD2,16,TRBJ2-3,CASSEASGRAVDTQYF,TGTGCCAGCAGTGAAGCTAGCGGGAGGGCCGTAGATACGCAGTATTTT
TRBV5-1,.,.,15,TRBJ1-3,CASSFSGASGNTIYF,TGCGCCAGCAGCTTTTCGGGGGCCTCTGGAAACACCATATATTTT
TRBV14,.,TRBD2,18,TRBJ2-2,CASSLCLAGGSYTGELFF,TGTGCCAGCAGCCTTTGTCTAGCGGGAGGATCGTACACCGGGGAGCTGTTTTTT
TRBV6-5,many,.,15,TRBJ1-6,CASSYSWDHYSPLHF,TGTGCCAGCAGTTACTCATGGGACCACTATTCACCCCTCCACTTT
TRBV5-1,.,.,15,TRBJ1-2,CASSMEQGGIYGYTF,TGCGCCAGCAGCATGGAACAGGGTGGGATCTATGGCTACACCTTC
TRBV5-5,.,TRBD1,18,TRBJ2-6,CASNLGDRLSSGANVLTF,TGTGCCAGCAACTTGGGGGACAGGCTTAGCTCTGGGGCCAACGTCCTGACTTTC
TRBV10-2,many,TRBD1,14,TRBJ2-7,CASSAGDRAYEQYF,TGCGCCAGCAGTGCAGGGGACAGGGCCTACGAGCAGTACTTC
TRBV5-8,many,.,17,TRBJ2-2,CASSPWASATNTGELFF,TGTGCCAGCAGCCCTTGGGCGTCAGCCACTAACACCGGGGAGCTGTTTTTT
TRBV11-3,.,TRBD1,17,TRBJ2-7,CASSLGIQDRVRYEQYF,TGTGCCAGCAGCTTAGGGATCCAGGACAGGGTTCGCTACGAGCAGTACTTC
TRBV12-3/TRBV12-4,many,TRBD1,14,TRBJ2-7,CASREQGSSYEQYF,TGTGCCAGCAGAGAACAGGGGAGCTCCTACGAGCAGTACTTC
TRBV12-3/TRBV12-4,.,.,14,TRBJ1-5,CASSPKGQGEPQHF,TGTGCCAGCAGTCCTAAGGGGCAGGGAGAGCCCCAACATTTT
TRBV12-5,.,.,18,TRBJ1-5,CASGRRRNGLDSNQPQHF,TGTGCTAGTGGTCGCCGGAGGAACGGCTTAGATAGCAATCAGCCCCAGCATTTT
TRBV4-1,few,.,17,TRBJ2-1,CASNQVDMGFPNNEQFF,TGCGCCAGCAATCAAGTAGACATGGGGTTTCCGAACAATGAGCAGTTCTTC
TRBV12-3/TRBV12-4,once,.,15,TRBJ2-5,CAISLGFLEGETQYF,TGTGCCATCAGTTTAGGATTCCTTGAGGGAGAGACCCAGTACTTC
TRBV7-3,once,TRBD2,16,TRBJ2-7,CVSSPGTSGRSYEQYF,TGTGTCAGCAGCCCTGGGACTAGCGGGAGGTCTTACGAGCAGTACTTC
TRBV11-1,.,.,15,TRBJ2-1,CASSFRAGTYNEQFF,TGTGCCAGCAGCTTCAGAGCAGGGACCTACAATGAGCAGTTCTTC
TRBV10-3,.,TRBD1,16,TRBJ2-1,CAIRRTQDRGRGEQFF,TGTGCCATCAGAAGAACCCAGGACAGGGGCCGTGGCGAGCAGTTCTTC
TRBV11-1,.,.,15,TRBJ2-1,CASSSQGSFYNGQFF,TGTGCCAGCAGCTCCCAGGGGAGCTTCTACAATGGGCAGTTCTTC
TRBV29-1,many,.,12,TRBJ2-3,CSAGDSTDTQYF,TGCAGCGCCGGGGACAGCACAGATACGCAGTATTTT
TRBV28,.,.,15,TRBJ1-5,CAGSLVRHSNQPQHF,TGTGCCGGCAGTTTGGTGCGACATAGCAATCAGCCCCAGCATTTT